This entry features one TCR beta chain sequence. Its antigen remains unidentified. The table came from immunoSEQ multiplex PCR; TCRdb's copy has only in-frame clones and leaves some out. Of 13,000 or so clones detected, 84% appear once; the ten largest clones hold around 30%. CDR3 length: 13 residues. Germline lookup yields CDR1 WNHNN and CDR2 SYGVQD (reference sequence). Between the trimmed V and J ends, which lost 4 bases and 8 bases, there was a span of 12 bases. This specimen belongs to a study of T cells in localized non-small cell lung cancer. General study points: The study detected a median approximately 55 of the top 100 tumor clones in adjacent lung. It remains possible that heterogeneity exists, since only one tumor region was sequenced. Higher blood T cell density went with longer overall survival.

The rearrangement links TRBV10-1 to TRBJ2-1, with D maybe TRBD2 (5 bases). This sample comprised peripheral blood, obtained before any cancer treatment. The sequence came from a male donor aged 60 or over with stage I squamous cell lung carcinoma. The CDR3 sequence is CASSAREGHEQFF. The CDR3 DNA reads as TGCGCCAGCAGTGCCCGAGAGGGCCATGAGCAGTTCTTC.